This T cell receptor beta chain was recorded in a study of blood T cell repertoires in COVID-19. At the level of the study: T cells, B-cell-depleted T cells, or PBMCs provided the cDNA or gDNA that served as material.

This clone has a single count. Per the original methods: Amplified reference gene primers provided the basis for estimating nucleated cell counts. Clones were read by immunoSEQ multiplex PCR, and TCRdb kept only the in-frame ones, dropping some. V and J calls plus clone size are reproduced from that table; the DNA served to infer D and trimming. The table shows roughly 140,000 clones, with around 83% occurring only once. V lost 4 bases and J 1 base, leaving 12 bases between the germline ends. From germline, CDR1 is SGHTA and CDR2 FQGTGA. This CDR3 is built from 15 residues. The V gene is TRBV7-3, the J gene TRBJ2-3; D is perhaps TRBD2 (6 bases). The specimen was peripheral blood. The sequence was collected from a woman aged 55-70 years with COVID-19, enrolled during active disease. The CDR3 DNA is TGTGCCAGCAGCTCCTACGGGGGACGCACAGATACGCAGTATTTT. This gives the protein CASSSYGGRTDTQYF.